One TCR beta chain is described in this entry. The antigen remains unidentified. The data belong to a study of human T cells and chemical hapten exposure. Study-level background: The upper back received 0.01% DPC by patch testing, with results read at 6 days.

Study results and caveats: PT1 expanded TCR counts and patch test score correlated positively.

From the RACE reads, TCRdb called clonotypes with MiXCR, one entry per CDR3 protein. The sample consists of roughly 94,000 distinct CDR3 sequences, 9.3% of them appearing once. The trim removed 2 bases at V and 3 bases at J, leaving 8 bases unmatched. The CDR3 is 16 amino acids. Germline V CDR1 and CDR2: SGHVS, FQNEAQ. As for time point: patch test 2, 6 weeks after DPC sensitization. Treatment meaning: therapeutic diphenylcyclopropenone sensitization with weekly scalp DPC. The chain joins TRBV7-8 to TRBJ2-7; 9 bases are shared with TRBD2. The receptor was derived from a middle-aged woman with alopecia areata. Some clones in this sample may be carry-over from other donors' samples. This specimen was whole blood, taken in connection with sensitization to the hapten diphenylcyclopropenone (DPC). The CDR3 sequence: CASSLRLAEVDYEQYF. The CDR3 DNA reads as TGTGCCAGCAGCTTAAGACTAGCGGAGGTGGACTACGAGCAGTACTTC. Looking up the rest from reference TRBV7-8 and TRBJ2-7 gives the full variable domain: GAGVSQSPRYKVAKRGQDVALRCDPISGHVSLFWYQQALGQGPEFLTYFQNEAQLDKSGLPSDRFFAERPEGSVSTLKIQRTQQEDSAVYLCASSLRLAEVDYEQYFGPGTRLTVT.